The rows below give T cell receptor beta chains drawn from one sample of a study of beta chain features in type 1 diabetes. Only in-frame clones appear in the TCRdb table, and some are missing; sequencing was by immunoSEQ multiplex PCR. The table lists some 290,000 clones, 24% of them singletons. The sequenced sample consisted of naive CD4+ T cells from blood. The receptors were sampled from a woman aged 25 to 45 with type 1 diabetes. The CDR3 runs from the conserved cysteine through the conserved F or W. The order of the fields is CDR3 length, V gene, J gene, clone size, D gene, CDR3 protein, CDR3 DNA. D genes are given only for firm matches. Size values are once, few and many counts, or a class for expanded clones, and some rows have none.

length: 15; V: TRBV2; J: TRBJ2-7; size: .; D: TRBD2; CDR3: CASSRLAGAQYEQYF; DNA: TGTGCCAGCAGTCGACTAGCGGGAGCTCAGTACGAGCAGTACTTC
length: 13; V: TRBV30; J: TRBJ1-1; size: .; D: .; CDR3: CAWSWGGSTEAFF; DNA: TGTGCCTGGAGTTGGGGGGGGTCCACTGAAGCTTTCTTT
length: 14; V: TRBV4-2; J: TRBJ2-7; size: .; D: TRBD1; CDR3: CASSPGQGAYEQYF; DNA: TGTGCCAGCAGCCCAGGACAGGGGGCCTACGAGCAGTACTTC
length: 13; V: TRBV19; J: TRBJ1-2; size: few; D: .; CDR3: CASSNDGVYGYTF; DNA: TGTGCCAGTAGTAACGACGGAGTCTATGGCTACACCTTC
length: 14; V: TRBV7-9; J: TRBJ2-2; size: .; D: .; CDR3: CASSLESYTGELFF; DNA: TGTGCCAGCAGCTTAGAGAGTTACACCGGGGAGCTGTTTTTT
length: 14; V: TRBV5-1; J: TRBJ1-4; size: .; D: .; CDR3: CASRVSGHNEKLFF; DNA: TGCGCCAGCCGCGTATCGGGACATAATGAAAAACTGTTTTTT
length: 14; V: TRBV30; J: TRBJ2-3; size: .; D: TRBD2; CDR3: CAWRLAGPTDTQYF; DNA: TGTGCCTGGAGGTTAGCGGGCCCCACAGATACGCAGTATTTT
length: 16; V: TRBV29-1; J: TRBJ2-1; size: .; D: .; CDR3: CSVGSEGASGRHEQFF; DNA: TGCAGCGTTGGGTCTGAGGGGGCTAGCGGGCGCCATGAGCAGTTCTTC
length: 13; V: TRBV23-1; J: TRBJ2-7; size: .; D: .; CDR3: CASRAPPGHEQYF; DNA: TGCGCCAGCAGGGCCCCTCCAGGCCACGAGCAGTACTTC
length: 14; V: TRBV28; J: TRBJ2-4; size: .; D: TRBD1; CDR3: CASSPGTGVSIQYF; DNA: TGTGCCAGCAGTCCCGGGACAGGGGTGAGCATTCAGTACTTC
length: 13; V: TRBV9; J: TRBJ2-7; size: .; D: .; CDR3: CASSGRIAHEQYF; DNA: TGTGCCAGCAGCGGGAGAATAGCCCACGAGCAGTACTTC
length: 16; V: TRBV30; J: TRBJ2-3; size: few; D: TRBD1; CDR3: CAWSLPGQGFADTQYF; DNA: TGTGCCTGGAGTTTGCCGGGACAGGGTTTTGCAGATACGCAGTATTTT
length: 13; V: TRBV5-1; J: TRBJ2-5; size: .; D: .; CDR3: CASSFRGVETQYF; DNA: TGCGCCAGCAGCTTCAGAGGAGTTGAGACCCAGTACTTC
length: 13; V: TRBV30; J: TRBJ2-5; size: few; D: TRBD1; CDR3: CAWSDGQGQTQYF; DNA: TGTGCCTGGAGTGATGGACAGGGTCAGACCCAGTACTTC
length: 14; V: TRBV18; J: TRBJ2-2; size: .; D: .; CDR3: CASSPYREAGELFF; DNA: TGTGCCAGCTCACCGTACAGGGAAGCCGGGGAGCTGTTTTTT
length: 15; V: TRBV5-4; J: TRBJ2-1; size: .; D: TRBD1; CDR3: CASSKGTGDYNEQFF; DNA: TGTGCCAGCAGCAAGGGGACAGGGGACTACAATGAGCAGTTCTTC
length: 13; V: TRBV29-1; J: TRBJ2-7; size: .; D: TRBD1; CDR3: CSVRDRGPYEQYF; DNA: TGCAGCGTCCGGGACAGGGGCCCCTACGAGCAGTACTTC
length: 15; V: TRBV5-1; J: TRBJ2-1; size: .; D: TRBD2; CDR3: CASRSIGLASNEQFF; DNA: TGCGCCAGCAGGTCGATTGGACTAGCGAGCAATGAGCAGTTCTTC
length: 15; V: TRBV7-6; J: TRBJ2-7; size: few; D: TRBD1; CDR3: CASRIRTGDTYEQYF; DNA: TGTGCCAGCAGGATCAGGACAGGGGACACCTACGAGCAGTACTTC
length: 16; V: TRBV7-3; J: TRBJ2-3; size: few; D: TRBD2; CDR3: CASSPALAGSTDTQYF; DNA: TGTGCCAGCAGCCCTGCACTAGCGGGGAGCACAGATACGCAGTATTTT
length: 13; V: TRBV5-6; J: TRBJ2-7; size: few; D: .; CDR3: CASSLGTGREQYF; DNA: TGTGCCAGCAGCTTGGGAACAGGGCGCGAGCAGTACTTC
length: 15; V: TRBV27; J: TRBJ2-6; size: .; D: .; CDR3: CASSLRSSGANVLTF; DNA: TGTGCCAGCAGTTTACGCAGCTCTGGGGCCAACGTCCTGACTTTC
length: 15; V: TRBV5-1; J: TRBJ2-6; size: .; D: .; CDR3: CASSTGRSGANVLTF; DNA: TGCGCCAGCAGTACAGGACGCTCTGGAGCCAACGTCCTGACTTTC
length: 11; V: TRBV7-9; J: TRBJ2-7; size: .; D: .; CDR3: CASSSIYEQYF; DNA: TGTGCCAGCAGCTCCATCTACGAGCAGTACTTC
length: 13; V: TRBV5-1; J: TRBJ2-7; size: few; D: .; CDR3: CASSFDSAYEQYF; DNA: TGCGCCAGCAGCTTTGACAGCGCCTACGAGCAGTACTTC
length: 13; V: TRBV2; J: TRBJ2-7; size: .; D: .; CDR3: CASSLKQGYEQYF; DNA: TGTGCCAGCAGCTTAAAACAGGGCTACGAGCAGTACTTC
length: 13; V: TRBV18; J: TRBJ1-4; size: .; D: .; CDR3: CASSPGSDEKLFF; DNA: TGTGCCAGCTCACCAGGGAGTGACGAAAAACTGTTTTTT
length: 16; V: TRBV28; J: TRBJ2-1; size: .; D: TRBD2; CDR3: CASSPWTSQPHNEQFF; DNA: TGTGCCAGCAGTCCCTGGACTAGCCAACCTCACAATGAGCAGTTCTTC
length: 12; V: TRBV7-9; J: TRBJ2-7; size: .; D: .; CDR3: CASSRQSYEQYF; DNA: TGTGCCAGCAGCCGACAGAGCTACGAGCAGTACTTC
length: 14; V: TRBV30; J: TRBJ2-7; size: .; D: .; CDR3: CAWSVKWQNYEQYF; DNA: TGTGCCTGGAGTGTAAAGTGGCAGAACTACGAGCAGTACTTC
length: 12; V: TRBV14; J: TRBJ2-7; size: few; D: .; CDR3: CASSSLSYEQYF; DNA: TGTGCCAGCAGCTCCTTATCCTACGAGCAGTACTTC
length: 13; V: TRBV29-1; J: TRBJ2-3; size: .; D: TRBD2; CDR3: CSVEVSSGDTQYF; DNA: TGCAGCGTTGAAGTGTCTAGCGGAGATACGCAGTATTTT
length: 14; V: TRBV7-9; J: TRBJ1-1; size: .; D: .; CDR3: CASSGPGQNTEAFF; DNA: TGTGCCAGCAGCGGACCGGGACAGAACACTGAAGCTTTCTTT
length: 12; V: TRBV11-2; J: TRBJ2-7; size: .; D: .; CDR3: CASSYSGYEQYF; DNA: TGTGCCAGCAGCTATTCCGGTTACGAGCAGTACTTC
length: 15; V: TRBV4-2; J: TRBJ2-5; size: .; D: TRBD2; CDR3: CASSQRLAGEGTQYF; DNA: TGTGCCAGCAGCCAACGACTAGCGGGAGAGGGGACCCAGTACTTC
length: 15; V: TRBV7-9; J: TRBJ2-2; size: few; D: .; CDR3: CASSPPNRDTGELFF; DNA: TGTGCCAGCAGCCCACCCAACAGGGACACCGGGGAGCTGTTTTTT
length: 15; V: TRBV7-9; J: TRBJ2-5; size: few; D: TRBD1; CDR3: CASSSGTGYWETQYF; DNA: TGTGCCAGCAGCTCCGGGACAGGGTATTGGGAGACCCAGTACTTC
length: 13; V: TRBV7-3; J: TRBJ1-5; size: .; D: .; CDR3: CASSLSSDQPQHF; DNA: TGTGCCAGCAGCTTATCTTCGGATCAGCCCCAGCATTTT
length: 14; V: TRBV14; J: TRBJ2-1; size: few; D: .; CDR3: CASSGSVSYNEQFF; DNA: TGTGCCAGCAGCGGGAGCGTTTCCTACAATGAGCAGTTCTTC